These 3 T cell receptor beta chains were all obtained from the same sample, sequenced in a study of CD8+ T cells in alopecia areata (dated by TCRdb to between 2018 and 2020). Libraries were constructed by the immunoSEQ multiplex PCR assay. RNA was extracted from all samples and reverse transcribed into cDNA, which served as template for TCR sequencing. TCRdb obtained this table from immuneACCESS and retained in-frame rearrangements with V and J assigned. These tables miss some clones; where compared with another copy, unresolved V genes account for less than half of the shortfall, and the remainder is unexplained. The sample table lists around 180,000 clones, about three fifths of them with a count of one. The top ten clones comprise 1.3% of the sample. The sample's treatment or condition, from its label and the paper: oral pan-JAK inhibitor, 5-10 mg twice daily. The input for sequencing was CD4+ T cells sorted from blood, taken around week 49, from a patient treated with tofacitinib. Receptor source: a human donor with alopecia areata.

This chain connects TRBV29-1 to TRBJ2-7, with D maybe TRBD2 (5 bases). The CDR3 length is 16 residues. Trimming left V 6 bases short and J 2 bases short, with 23 bases between. Germline V gives CDR1 SQVTM, CDR2 ANQGSEA. This CDR3 reads CSVCLNSAGATYEQYF. The CDR3 coding sequence is TGCAGCGTATGTCTTAATAGCGCGGGTGCTACCTACGAGCAGTACTTC.

This chain uses TRBV2 with TRBJ1-5; D is unresolved. Trimming shortened V by 8 bases and J by 4 bases, and 12 bases separated the two germline ends. The CDR3 length is 13 residues. The germline V gene encodes CDR1 SNHLY and CDR2 FYNNEI. CDR3 coding DNA: TGTGCCAGCCTTAAGGACCTAAATCAGCCCCAGCATTTT. It specifies CASLKDLNQPQHF.

The chain has TRBV14 and TRBJ1-1; 12 bases are a match to TRBD1. J gave up 8 bases and V 4 bases, and 5 bases lay outside the gene matches. CDR1 and CDR2 from the germline V gene are SGHDN and FVKESK. This CDR3 has 14 residues. This CDR3 is CASSPQGTGGEAFF. The CDR3 bases are TGTGCCAGCAGCCCCCAGGGGACAGGGGGCGAAGCTTTCTTT. Full variable domain (outside the CDR3, taken from reference TRBV14 and TRBJ1-1): EAGVTQFPSHSVIEKGQTVTLRCDPISGHDNLYWYRRVMGKEIKFLLHFVKESKQDESGMPNNRFLAERTGGTYSTLKVQPAELEDSGVYFCASSPQGTGGEAFFGQGTRLTVV.